A single sample gave rise to the 5 T cell receptor beta chains below, sequenced in a study of CD8 T cells in Susac syndrome. RNA, at 0.5 to 1 ug, was reverse transcribed with random hexamers. TCRdb ran MiXCR on the immunoSEQ multiplex PCR reads and lists one entry per CDR3 protein. The data contain under 150,000 distinct CDR3 sequences, approximately 79% of them singletons. The specimen sequenced was CD8+ T cells from PBMCs. The receptor set was obtained from a human donor with multiple sclerosis.

The gene calls are TRBV5-1 and TRBJ2-1, with TRBD2 identical over 7 bases. The CDR3 is 16 residues long. Germline assignment: CDR1 SGHRS and CDR2 YFSETQ. V was pared by 5 bases and J by 0 bases, with 8 bases of the junction left unmatched. This CDR3 is CASSYHRGVSYNEQFF. The CDR3 nucleotides are TGCGCCAGCAGTTACCATCGGGGGGTCTCCTACAATGAGCAGTTCTTC. Drawing the rest from reference TRBV5-1 and TRBJ2-1, the complete variable domain is KAGVTQTPRYLIKTRGQQVTLSCSPISGHRSVSWYQQTPGQGLQFLFEYFSETQRNKGNFPGRFSGRQFSNSRSEMNVSTLELGDSALYLCASSYHRGVSYNEQFFGPGTRLTVL.

This rearrangement joins TRBV4-3 to TRBJ1-1; D unclear. Germline V gene sequence: CDR1 LGHNA, CDR2 YSLEER. V was shortened by 0 bases and J by 1 base, with 6 bases between the two germline ends. The CDR3 consists of 14 residues. CDR3 coding DNA: TGCGCCAGCAGCCAAGATGTCGGGAACACTGAAGCTTTCTTT. It is translated as CASSQDVGNTEAFF.

The CDR3, as DNA: TGTGCCAGCAGTTTATCGTCTTTGGGGTTGAACAATGAGCAGTTCTTC. This sequence encodes CASSLSSLGLNNEQFF. The gene calls are TRBV27 and TRBJ2-1; D uncertain. V shed 0 bases and J shed 5 bases, with 14 bases lying between them. The CDR3 contains 16 residues. Per germline, CDR1 MNHEY and CDR2 SMNVEV (reference sequence).

The V and J genes are TRBV5-1 and TRBJ2-5, with 8 bases fitting TRBD1. Germline CDR1 and CDR2: SGHRS and YFSETQ. The V and J ends lost 0 bases and 3 bases, in that order; junction bases with no gene match: 10. The CDR3 covers 17 residues. The CDR3 DNA follows: TGCGCCAGCAGCTTGGCCATTCGGACAGGGAAAGAAGAGACCCAGTACTTC. Its protein product is CASSLAIRTGKEETQYF. Together with reference TRBV5-1 and TRBJ2-5, the CDR3 gives the full variable domain: KAGVTQTPRYLIKTRGQQVTLSCSPISGHRSVSWYQQTPGQGLQFLFEYFSETQRNKGNFPGRFSGRQFSNSRSEMNVSTLELGDSALYLCASSLAIRTGKEETQYFGPGTRLLVL.

The sample holds a few counts of this clonotype. The chain links TRBV6-1 to TRBJ2-3; 9 bases match TRBD2. Trimming cost V 8 bases and J 8 bases; bases outside gene matches: 5. The CDR3 contains 12 residues. The V gene's germline CDR1 is MNHNS and CDR2 SASEGT. CDR3 amino acids: CASWAGGSTQYF. In nucleotides, the CDR3 is TGTGCCAGCTGGGCGGGGGGGAGTACGCAGTATTTT.